Below, 30 T cell receptor beta chains from the same sample are listed, as sequenced in a study of cytomegalovirus exposure and HLA in healthy donors. The PCR was carried out with 60 Vbeta primers and 13 Jbeta primers. Measured with immunoSEQ multiplex PCR; TCRdb has only the in-frame clones, and not every one. This table holds 150,000 to 200,000 clones, around 81% found once. The sample was PBMCs. The receptors here all came from a man between 18 and 35 years old in good health and CMV-seronegative.

This chain joins TRBV30 and TRBJ2-3; the D gene is possibly TRBD2 (5 bases). CDR1 GTSNPN and CDR2 SVGIG come from the germline V gene (reference sequence). The CDR3 extends over 14 amino acids. The V end lost 0 bases, the J end lost 5 bases, and 12 bases lay between the germline ends. CDR3: CAWSVHLAGDTQYF. As DNA, the CDR3 is TGTGCCTGGAGTGTGCATTTGGCGGGAGATACGCAGTATTTT.

The V and J genes are TRBV6-9 and TRBJ2-7, with D hard to call. V was cut by 8 bases and J by 2 bases, with 10 bases left in between. The CDR3 length is 12 residues. The germline V gene encodes CDR1 MNHGY and CDR2 SVAAGI. CDR3 DNA: TGTGCCAGCTCCAGGCCACCCTACGAGCAGTACTTC. Encoded protein: CASSRPPYEQYF.

The chain carries TRBV2 and TRBJ1-3, with TRBD1 as a possible D gene (5 bases). Trimming stripped 4 bases from V and 0 bases from J, with 10 bases between. The CDR3 runs to 15 residues. Germline V gene data show CDR1 as SNHLY and CDR2 as FYNNEI. As DNA, the CDR3 is TGTGCCAGCAGTGTTAGGGGCTCCTCTGGAAACACCATATATTTT. Protein: CASSVRGSSGNTIYF.

The chain couples TRBV7-2 to TRBJ2-3; a weak D match, TRBD2 (6 bases). Germline CDR1 SGHTA, CDR2 FQGNSA. The V end was cut by 2 bases, the J end by 2 bases, with 11 bases between. The CDR3 runs to 15 residues. The CDR3 nucleotides read TGTGCCAGCAGCTTATTGGCTAGCGTCACAGATACGCAGTATTTT. Translation: CASSLLASVTDTQYF.

The V call is TRBV5-1, the J call TRBJ2-3, with 10 bases that match TRBD2. The CDR3 is 17 amino acids. The junction had 7 bases not matched to a gene; V was cut back by 1 base and J by 2 bases. The V gene's germline CDR1 is SGHRS and CDR2 YFSETQ. CDR3: CASSLSTSGTYTDTQYF. In nucleotides, the CDR3 is TGCGCCAGCAGCTTGTCAACTAGCGGGACCTACACAGATACGCAGTATTTT. The variable domain in full, completed from reference TRBV5-1 and TRBJ2-3, reads KAGVTQTPRYLIKTRGQQVTLSCSPISGHRSVSWYQQTPGQGLQFLFEYFSETQRNKGNFPGRFSGRQFSNSRSEMNVSTLELGDSALYLCASSLSTSGTYTDTQYFGPGTRLTVL.

This clone was counted only a few times. This chain uses TRBV6-6 with TRBJ1-2, with 7 bases that match TRBD1. V dropped 6 bases and J dropped 5; count of bases not matched to a gene: 6. The germline CDR1 and CDR2 sequences are MNHNY and SVGAGI (reference sequence). The CDR3 loop spans 13 amino acids. The CDR3 loop reads CASRGGTVYGYTF. In DNA, the CDR3 is TGTGCCAGCAGAGGTGGGACAGTATATGGCTACACCTTC.

This clone appeared a few times. The J gene is TRBJ2-2, the V gene TRBV7-9; 8 bases align to TRBD1. Germline CDR1 and CDR2: SEHNR and FQNEAQ (reference sequence). The CDR3 totals 15 residues. The trim removed 2 bases at V and 7 bases at J, leaving 6 bases unmatched. In DNA, the CDR3 is TGTGCCAGCAGCTTACGACAGGGGATGGTCGGGGAGCTGTTTTTT. It yields the protein CASSLRQGMVGELFF.

J is TRBJ1-5 and V is TRBV19; a possible D gene is TRBD1 (6 bases). V was pared by 4 bases and J by 9 bases, with 13 bases between. CDR1 is LNHDA, CDR2 SQIVND, per germline (reference sequence). The CDR3 is 13 residues long. As DNA, the CDR3 is TGTGCCAGTAGTACAACAACCAGGGGGCCCCAGCATTTT. It specifies CASSTTTRGPQHF. Full variable domain (missing parts from reference TRBV19 and TRBJ1-5): DGGITQSPKYLFRKEGQNVTLSCEQNLNHDAMYWYRQDPGQGLRLIYYSQIVNDFQKGDIAEGYSVSREKKESFPLTVTSAQKNPTAFYLCASSTTTRGPQHFGDGTRLSIL.

The chain joins TRBV6-5 to TRBJ2-6; D ambiguous. The CDR3 sequence is 15 residues long. Per germline, CDR1 MNHEY and CDR2 SVGAGI. With 4 bases removed from V and 0 bases from J, the gap between germline ends came to 7 bases. Written as DNA, the CDR3 is TGTGCCAGCAGTTCCCCTTTCTCTGGGGCCAACGTCCTGACTTTC. As protein: CASSSPFSGANVLTF.

This rearrangement joins TRBV27 to TRBJ2-1; 7 nucleotides align to TRBD2. The CDR3 totals 16 residues. The germline gives CDR1 MNHEY, CDR2 SMNVEV (reference sequence). The V gene end was trimmed by 5 bases and the J gene end by 2 bases; junction bases not matched to a gene: 9. CDR3 sequence (DNA): TGTGCCAGCAGTCCCCGTAACAGCGGGGCCTACAATGAGCAGTTCTTC. Translation: CASSPRNSGAYNEQFF.

The chain carries TRBV13 and TRBJ2-7; 9 nucleotides line up with TRBD2. V was clipped by 5 bases and J by 0 bases; unmatched bases: 8. Germline CDR1 is PRHDT and CDR2 is FYEKMQ (reference sequence). The CDR3 is 16 amino acids. For the CDR3, the DNA is TGTGCCAGCAGCAAAGAAACGACTAGCGGCTCCTACGAGCAGTACTTC. Its protein is CASSKETTSGSYEQYF.

The chain has TRBV2 and TRBJ1-6; D ambiguous. CDR3 length: 15 amino acids. The germline V and J ends were trimmed by 5 bases and 7 bases, with 15 bases remaining between them. Per germline, CDR1 SNHLY and CDR2 FYNNEI. The CDR3 sequence: CASSIGPSGNSPLHF. The CDR3 nucleotides are TGTGCCAGCAGTATCGGACCATCGGGGAATTCACCCCTCCACTTT.

The V call is TRBV9, the J call TRBJ2-3, with a tentative D call TRBD2 (6 bases). CDR3 length equals 17 residues. Trimming cost V 3 bases and J 2 bases, with 19 bases left between them. Germline V gives CDR1 SGDLS, CDR2 YYNGEE. In DNA form, the CDR3 reads TGTGCCAGCAGCGGCCAACATCGACGGGGGTACACAGATACGCAGTATTTT. It specifies CASSGQHRRGYTDTQYF. Using reference TRBV9 and TRBJ2-3 for the parts outside the CDR3, the full variable domain is DSGVTQTPKHLITATGQRVTLRCSPRSGDLSVYWYQQSLDQGLQFLIQYYNGEERAKGNILERFSAQQFPDLHSELNLSSLELGDSALYFCASSGQHRRGYTDTQYFGPGTRLTVL.

This clone has just one count. The V call is TRBV19, the J call TRBJ2-3, with TRBD2 matching 7 bases. The V and J ends lost 3 bases and 5 bases, in that order; junction bases with no gene match: 11. Looked up from germline, CDR1 is LNHDA and CDR2 is SQIVND (reference sequence). The CDR3 totals 16 residues. The CDR3 sequence is CASSMGRGQRGDTQYF. In DNA, the CDR3 is TGTGCCAGTAGTATGGGGCGGGGCCAGCGGGGAGATACGCAGTATTTT.

DNA for the CDR3: TGTGCCAGCAGCCCGGGACAGGGGGAGGTAAACGAAAAGGGCCGCTCCTACGAGCAGTACTTC. This translates into CASSPGQGEVNEKGRSYEQYF. The J gene is TRBJ2-7, the V gene TRBV21-1; the table's TRBD1 call for D was not verified on the DNA. TRBV21-1 is listed as a pseudogene. CDR3 size: 21 residues.

The chain combines TRBV25-1 with TRBJ1-2; D unclear. The CDR3 extends over 13 amino acids. The germline CDR1 and CDR2 sequences are MGHDK and SYGVNS. V lost 3 bases, J lost 4 bases, and 9 bases lay in between. This CDR3 is CASSESVLYGYTF. In DNA form, the CDR3 reads TGTGCCAGCAGTGAGAGTGTCCTCTATGGCTACACCTTC.

The chain couples TRBV10-1 to TRBJ2-3; TRBD2 is a possible D gene (6 bases). V was cut by 2 bases and J by 3 bases, with 6 bases left in between. This CDR3 has 13 amino acids. The germline CDR1 and CDR2 sequences are WNHNN and SYGVQD (reference sequence). This chain's CDR3 is CASSEGGTDTQYF. In DNA, the CDR3 is TGCGCCAGCAGTGAGGGGGGGACAGATACGCAGTATTTT.

The chain combines TRBV5-1 with TRBJ2-3; TRBD1 matches at 11 bases. Losses at the gene ends were 6 bases for V and 5 bases for J; bases not matched to a gene: 8. This CDR3 region has 15 residues. Germline V CDR1 and CDR2: SGHRS, YFSETQ. The chain's CDR3 is CASTTWTGGQDTQYF. Written as DNA, the CDR3 is TGCGCCAGCACAACATGGACAGGGGGCCAAGATACGCAGTATTTT. The whole variable domain, filled in from reference TRBV5-1 and TRBJ2-3, reads KAGVTQTPRYLIKTRGQQVTLSCSPISGHRSVSWYQQTPGQGLQFLFEYFSETQRNKGNFPGRFSGRQFSNSRSEMNVSTLELGDSALYLCASTTWTGGQDTQYFGPGTRLTVL.

The rearrangement joins TRBV7-9 to TRBJ1-3; D ambiguous. CDR3 size: 16 residues. CDR1 is SEHNR and CDR2 is FQNEAQ in the germline V gene (reference sequence). The ends were cut back, 3 bases at V and 1 base at J, with 13 bases in the middle. As DNA, the CDR3 is TGTGCCAGCAGCTTGAGCGTAGTTCCATCTGGAAACACCATATATTTT. This sequence encodes CASSLSVVPSGNTIYF. The full variable domain, in which reference TRBV7-9 and TRBJ1-3 provide the parts outside the CDR3, is DTGVSQNPRHKITKRGQNVTFRCDPISEHNRLYWYRQTLGQGPEFLTYFQNEAQLEKSRLLSDRFSAERPKGSFSTLEIQRTEQGDSAMYLCASSLSVVPSGNTIYFGEGSWLTVV.

This chain connects TRBV7-9 to TRBJ1-2; no clear D gene. Per the germline V gene, CDR1 is SEHNR and CDR2 is FQNEAQ (reference sequence). Trimming removed 8 bases from V and 0 bases from J, with 4 bases in between. The CDR3 contains 11 residues. CDR3 region: CASAANYGYTF. The CDR3 nucleotides are TGTGCCAGCGCGGCTAACTATGGCTACACCTTC.

The chain links TRBV9 to TRBJ2-1; 8 bases align to TRBD2. Trimming took 2 bases from V and 8 from J; bases not matched to a gene: 9. The germline V gene encodes CDR1 SGDLS and CDR2 YYNGEE. The length of the CDR3 is 15 residues. CDR3 bases: TGTGCCAGCAGCGTGGGTAGCGGGATAGGGGATGAGCAGTTCTTC. Encoded protein: CASSVGSGIGDEQFF.

V is TRBV13 and J is TRBJ2-2, with 7 bases that match TRBD2. In germline, CDR1 is PRHDT, CDR2 FYEKMQ (reference sequence). The CDR3 consists of 16 residues. Trimming took 5 bases from V and 0 from J; bases not matched to a gene: 6. The CDR3 sequence: CASSPSGTPNTGELFF. The CDR3 DNA sequence: TGTGCCAGCAGCCCCAGCGGGACCCCGAACACCGGGGAGCTGTTTTTT.

The V call is TRBV4-1, the J call TRBJ1-5; D gene uncertain. Germline-derived CDR1 and CDR2 are MGHRA and YSYEKL. The CDR3 extends over 15 amino acids. The germline V and J ends were trimmed by 1 base and 7 bases, with 14 bases remaining between them. CDR3 coding DNA: TGCGCCAGCAGCCAAGGTATCTCGGCGAGGCAGCCCCAGCATTTT. Residues: CASSQGISARQPQHF.

The rearrangement links TRBV4-3 to TRBJ2-3, with D possibly TRBD2 on 5 matching bases. Trimming removed 0 bases from V and 8 bases from J, with 9 bases in between. The CDR3 extends over 13 amino acids. Germline CDR1 LGHNA, CDR2 YSLEER. Written as DNA, the CDR3 is TGCGCCAGCAGCCAAGATCCGGGGTTTACGCAGTATTTT. This encodes CASSQDPGFTQYF.

The chain has TRBV11-2 and TRBJ2-5, with 8 bases identical to TRBD2. There are 17 residues in the CDR3. Looked up from germline, CDR1 is SGHAT and CDR2 is FQNNGV. The V and J ends lost 5 bases and 5 bases, in that order; junction bases with no gene match: 16. The CDR3 DNA follows: TGTGCCAGCAGCCGAATGGCAACGGGACTAGGGATGGAGACCCAGTACTTC. Translating gives CASSRMATGLGMETQYF.

The V gene is TRBV13, the J gene TRBJ2-7; 7 nucleotides align to TRBD1. With 8 bases clipped from V and 6 bases from J, the junction kept 10 bases outside the gene matches. This CDR3 is 13 amino acids long. The germline V gene has CDR1 PRHDT and CDR2 FYEKMQ (reference sequence). The CDR3 DNA follows: TGTGCCAGCTCACAAGGACAGGCACCCGAGCAGTACTTC. Translated, it gives CASSQGQAPEQYF.

This chain joins TRBV11-2 and TRBJ2-1, with D maybe TRBD1 (6 bases). CDR1 and CDR2 from the germline V gene are SGHAT and FQNNGV. This CDR3 is 15 amino acids long. V was clipped by 5 bases and J by 8 bases, with 19 bases between them. CDR3 nucleotide sequence: TGTGCCAGCAGCGACCGACAGGAATTGGGCGATGAGCAGTTCTTC. Amino acid sequence: CASSDRQELGDEQFF. Full variable domain (rest looked up from reference TRBV11-2 and TRBJ2-1): EAGVAQSPRYKIIEKRQSVAFWCNPISGHATLYWYQQILGQGPKLLIQFQNNGVVDDSQLPKDRFSAERLKGVDSTLKIQPAKLEDSAVYLCASSDRQELGDEQFFGPGTRLTVL.

The chain joins TRBV18 to TRBJ1-4; 9 bases match TRBD1. V was pared by 6 bases and J by 7 bases, with 9 bases of the junction left unmatched. The V gene's germline CDR1 is KGHSH and CDR2 LQKENI. The CDR3 covers 15 residues. The CDR3 DNA reads as TGTGCCAGCTCGCGAACCGGGACAGGGAGTGAAAAACTGTTTTTT. Residues: CASSRTGTGSEKLFF.

This clone was seen only a few times. This chain connects TRBV9 to TRBJ2-7; a possible D gene is TRBD2 (5 bases). Trimming took 1 base from V and 7 from J, leaving 15 bases between them. Germline V CDR1 and CDR2: SGDLS, YYNGEE. This CDR3 is 14 amino acids long. The CDR3 DNA reads TGTGCCAGCAGCGTATCTAGCTCCCTGGGTGAGCAGTACTTC. Its protein is CASSVSSSLGEQYF. The variable domain in full, completed from reference TRBV9 and TRBJ2-7, reads DSGVTQTPKHLITATGQRVTLRCSPRSGDLSVYWYQQSLDQGLQFLIQYYNGEERAKGNILERFSAQQFPDLHSELNLSSLELGDSALYFCASSVSSSLGEQYFGPGTRLTVT.

The V call is TRBV7-9, the J call TRBJ2-7, with 8 nucleotides matching TRBD1. The V gene end was trimmed by 1 base and the J gene end by 4 bases; junction bases not matched to a gene: 6. Germline CDR1 is SEHNR and CDR2 is FQNEAQ (reference sequence). The CDR3 length is 15 residues. CDR3 DNA: TGTGCCAGCAGCTTAGACAGGGGGAGTTCTTACGAGCAGTACTTC. Its protein product is CASSLDRGSSYEQYF.